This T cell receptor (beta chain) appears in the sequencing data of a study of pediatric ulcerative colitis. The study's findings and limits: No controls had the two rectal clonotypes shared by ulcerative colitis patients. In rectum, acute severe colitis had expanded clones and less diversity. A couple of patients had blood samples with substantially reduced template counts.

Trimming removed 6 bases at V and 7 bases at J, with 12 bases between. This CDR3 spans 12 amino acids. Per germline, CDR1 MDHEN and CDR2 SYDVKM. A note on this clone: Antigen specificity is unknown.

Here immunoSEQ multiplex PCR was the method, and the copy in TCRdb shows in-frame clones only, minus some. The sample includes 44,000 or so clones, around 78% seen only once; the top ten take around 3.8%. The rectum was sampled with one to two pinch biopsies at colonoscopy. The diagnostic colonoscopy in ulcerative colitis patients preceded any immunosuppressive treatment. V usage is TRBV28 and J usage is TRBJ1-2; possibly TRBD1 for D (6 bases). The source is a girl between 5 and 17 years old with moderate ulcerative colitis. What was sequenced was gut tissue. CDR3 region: CASSRDISGYTF. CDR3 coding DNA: TGTGCCAGCAGCCGGGACATTAGTGGCTACACCTTC.